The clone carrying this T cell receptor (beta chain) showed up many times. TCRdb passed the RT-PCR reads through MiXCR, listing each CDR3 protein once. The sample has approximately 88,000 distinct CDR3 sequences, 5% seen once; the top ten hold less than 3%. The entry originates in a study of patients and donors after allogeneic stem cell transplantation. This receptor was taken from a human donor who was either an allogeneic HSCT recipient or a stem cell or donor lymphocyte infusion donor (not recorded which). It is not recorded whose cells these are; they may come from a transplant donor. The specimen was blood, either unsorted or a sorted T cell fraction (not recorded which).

CDR3 coding DNA: TGCGCCAGCAGTCCGACAGGCCATAGCAATCAGCCCCAGCATTTT. Translation: CASSPTGHSNQPQHF. The rearrangement joins TRBV23-1 to TRBJ1-5; the D gene is possibly TRBD1 (6 bases). TRBV23-1 is treated as an ORF (open reading frame) with a function not yet certain. V was clipped by 4 bases and J by 0 bases, with 10 bases between them. This CDR3 has 15 residues.